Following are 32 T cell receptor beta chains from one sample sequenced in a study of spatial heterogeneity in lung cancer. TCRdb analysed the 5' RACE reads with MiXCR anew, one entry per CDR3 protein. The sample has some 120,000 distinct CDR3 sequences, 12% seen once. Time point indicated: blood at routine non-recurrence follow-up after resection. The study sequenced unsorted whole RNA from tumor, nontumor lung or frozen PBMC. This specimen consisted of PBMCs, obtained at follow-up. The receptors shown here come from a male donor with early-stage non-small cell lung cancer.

CDR3 protein: CASSPGGTQREQYF. DNA for the CDR3: TGCGCCAGCAGCCCGGGGGGGACTCAGCGCGAGCAGTACTTC. The V call is TRBV5-1, the J call TRBJ2-7, with 8 positions matching TRBD2. Unmatched junction bases numbered 9, after V lost 4 bases and J lost 6 bases. This CDR3 is 14 amino acids long. Germline CDR1 and CDR2: SGHRS and YFSETQ.

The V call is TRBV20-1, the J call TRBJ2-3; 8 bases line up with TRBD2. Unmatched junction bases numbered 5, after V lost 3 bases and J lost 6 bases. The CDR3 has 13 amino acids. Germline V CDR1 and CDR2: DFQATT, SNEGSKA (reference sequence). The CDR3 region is CSARSGGVDTQYF. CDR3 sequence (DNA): TGCAGTGCTAGGAGCGGGGGCGTCGATACGCAGTATTTT.

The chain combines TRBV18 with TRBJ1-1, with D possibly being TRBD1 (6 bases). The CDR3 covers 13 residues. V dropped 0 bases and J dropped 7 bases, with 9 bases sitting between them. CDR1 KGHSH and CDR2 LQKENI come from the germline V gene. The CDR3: CASSPPQDSEAFF. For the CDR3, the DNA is TGTGCCAGCTCACCACCTCAGGACAGTGAAGCTTTCTTT. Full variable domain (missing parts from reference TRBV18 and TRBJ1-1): NAGVMQNPRHLVRRRGQEARLRCSPMKGHSHVYWYRQLPEEGLKFMVYLQKENIIDESGMPKERFSAEFPKEGPSILRIQQVVRGDSAAYFCASSPPQDSEAFFGQGTRLTVV.

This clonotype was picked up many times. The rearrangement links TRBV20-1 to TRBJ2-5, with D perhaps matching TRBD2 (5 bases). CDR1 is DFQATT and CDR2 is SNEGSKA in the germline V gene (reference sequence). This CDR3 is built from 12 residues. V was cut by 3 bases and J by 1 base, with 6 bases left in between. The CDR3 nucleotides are TGCAGTGCTAGTCTAGCCCAAGAGACCCAGTACTTC. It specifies CSASLAQETQYF.

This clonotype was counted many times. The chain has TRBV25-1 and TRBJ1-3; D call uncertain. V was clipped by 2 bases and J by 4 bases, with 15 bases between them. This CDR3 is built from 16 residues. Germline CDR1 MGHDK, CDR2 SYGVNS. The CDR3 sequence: CASSENFPQSGNTIYF. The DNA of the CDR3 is TGTGCCAGCAGTGAAAACTTCCCACAGTCAGGAAACACCATATATTTT.

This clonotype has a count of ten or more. CDR3 in amino acids: CATSDGENNQPQHF. The CDR3 DNA is TGTGCCACCAGTGATGGGGAGAACAATCAGCCCCAGCATTTT. The chain recombines TRBV24-1 with TRBJ1-5; D is unresolved. Trimming shortened V by 3 bases and J by 3 bases, and 8 bases separated the two germline ends. The CDR3 totals 14 residues. Germline CDR1 and CDR2: KGHDR and SFDVKD.

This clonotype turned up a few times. This CDR3 is CASSYSVTGELFF. In DNA, the CDR3 is TGTGCCAGCAGTTACTCCGTCACCGGGGAGCTGTTTTTT. This rearrangement joins TRBV6-2 or TRBV6-3 to TRBJ2-2, with D uncertain. Trimming removed 0 bases from V and 4 bases from J, with 3 bases in between. This CDR3 contains 13 residues. The germline CDR1 and CDR2 sequences are MNHEY and SVGEGT.

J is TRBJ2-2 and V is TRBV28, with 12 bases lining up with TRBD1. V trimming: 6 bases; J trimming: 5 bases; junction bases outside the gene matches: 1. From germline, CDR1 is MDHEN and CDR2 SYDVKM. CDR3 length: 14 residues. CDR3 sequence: CASRGQGATGELFF. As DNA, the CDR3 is TGTGCCAGCAGGGGACAGGGGGCGACCGGGGAGCTGTTTTTT.

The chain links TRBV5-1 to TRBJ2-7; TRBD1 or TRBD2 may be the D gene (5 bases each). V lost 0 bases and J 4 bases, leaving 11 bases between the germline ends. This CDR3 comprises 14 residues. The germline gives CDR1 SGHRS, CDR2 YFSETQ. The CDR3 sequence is CASSLAGGQYEQYF. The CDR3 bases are TGCGCCAGCAGCTTGGCTGGAGGACAATACGAGCAGTACTTC.

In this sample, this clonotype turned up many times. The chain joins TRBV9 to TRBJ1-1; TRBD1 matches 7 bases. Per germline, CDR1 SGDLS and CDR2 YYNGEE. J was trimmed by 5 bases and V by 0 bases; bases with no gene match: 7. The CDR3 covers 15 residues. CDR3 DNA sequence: TGTGCCAGCAGCGTAGCACAGGGGCCCGGGACTGAAGCTTTCTTT. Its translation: CASSVAQGPGTEAFF. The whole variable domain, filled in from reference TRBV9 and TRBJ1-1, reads DSGVTQTPKHLITATGQRVTLRCSPRSGDLSVYWYQQSLDQGLQFLIQYYNGEERAKGNILERFSAQQFPDLHSELNLSSLELGDSALYFCASSVAQGPGTEAFFGQGTRLTVV.

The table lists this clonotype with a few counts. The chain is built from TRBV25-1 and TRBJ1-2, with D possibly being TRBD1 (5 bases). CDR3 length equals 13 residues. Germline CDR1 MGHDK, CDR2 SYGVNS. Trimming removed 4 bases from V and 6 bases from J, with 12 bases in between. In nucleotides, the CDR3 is TGTGCCAGCAGTGGCCTGGGACGGAATGGCTACACCTTC. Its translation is CASSGLGRNGYTF.

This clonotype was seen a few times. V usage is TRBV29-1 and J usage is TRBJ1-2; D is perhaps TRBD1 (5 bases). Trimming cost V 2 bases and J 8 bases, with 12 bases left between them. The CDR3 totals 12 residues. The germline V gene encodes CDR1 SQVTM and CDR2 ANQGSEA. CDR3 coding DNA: TGCAGCGTTGAACGCAGGGCGAGCGGCTACACCTTC. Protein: CSVERRASGYTF.

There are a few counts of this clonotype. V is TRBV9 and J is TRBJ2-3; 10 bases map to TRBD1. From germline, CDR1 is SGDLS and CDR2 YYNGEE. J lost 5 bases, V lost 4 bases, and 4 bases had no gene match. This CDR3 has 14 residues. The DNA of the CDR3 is TGTGCCAGCAGCCCCCGGGACAGGGGAGATACGCAGTATTTT. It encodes CASSPRDRGDTQYF.

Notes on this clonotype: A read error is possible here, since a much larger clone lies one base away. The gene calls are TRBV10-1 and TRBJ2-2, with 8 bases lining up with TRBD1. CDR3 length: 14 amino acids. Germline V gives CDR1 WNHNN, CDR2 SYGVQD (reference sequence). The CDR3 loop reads CASRQGVNSGELFF. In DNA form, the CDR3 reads TGCGCCAGCAGACAGGGGGTGAACTCCGGGGAGCTGTTTTTT.

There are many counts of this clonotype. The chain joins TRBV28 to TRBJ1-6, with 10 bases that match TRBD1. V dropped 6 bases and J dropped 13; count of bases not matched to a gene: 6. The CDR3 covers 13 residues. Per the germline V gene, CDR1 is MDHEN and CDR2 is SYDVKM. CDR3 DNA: TGTGCCAGCAGATCCGGACAGGGGGATCCCCTCCACTTT. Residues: CASRSGQGDPLHF.

In nucleotides, the CDR3 is TGTGCCAGCAGCCCCCAGGGGAGGGGCCCAGATACGCAGTATTTT. It is translated as CASSPQGRGPDTQYF. The rearrangement links TRBV4-2 to TRBJ2-3, with D perhaps TRBD2 (7 bases). This CDR3 comprises 15 residues. CDR1 LGHNA and CDR2 YNFKEQ come from the germline V gene. The V and J ends lost 4 bases and 4 bases respectively, with 15 bases between them.

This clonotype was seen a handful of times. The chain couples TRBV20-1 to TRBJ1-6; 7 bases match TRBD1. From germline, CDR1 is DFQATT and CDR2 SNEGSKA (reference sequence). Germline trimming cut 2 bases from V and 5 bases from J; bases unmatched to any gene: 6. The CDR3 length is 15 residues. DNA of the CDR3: TGCAGTGCTAGACGTGGGGGACAGAATAATTCACCCCTCCACTTT. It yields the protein CSARRGGQNNSPLHF.

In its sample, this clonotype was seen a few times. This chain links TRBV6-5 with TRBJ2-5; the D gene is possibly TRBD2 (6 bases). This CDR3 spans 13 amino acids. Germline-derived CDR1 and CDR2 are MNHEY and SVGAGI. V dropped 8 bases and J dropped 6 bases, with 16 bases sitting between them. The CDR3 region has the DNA TGTGCCAGCGGCAAAGCGGGTTATCAGACCCAGTACTTC. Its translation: CASGKAGYQTQYF.

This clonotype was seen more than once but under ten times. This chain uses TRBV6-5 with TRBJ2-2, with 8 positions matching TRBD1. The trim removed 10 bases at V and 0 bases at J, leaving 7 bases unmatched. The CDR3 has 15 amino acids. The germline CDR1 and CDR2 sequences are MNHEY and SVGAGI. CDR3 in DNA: TGTGCCACCCTCCAGGGGGCTTCGAACACCGGGGAGCTGTTTTTT. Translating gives CATLQGASNTGELFF.

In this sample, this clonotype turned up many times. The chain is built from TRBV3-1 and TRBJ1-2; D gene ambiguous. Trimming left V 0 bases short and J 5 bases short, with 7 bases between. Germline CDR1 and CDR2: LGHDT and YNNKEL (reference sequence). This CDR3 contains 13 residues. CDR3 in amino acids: CASSQDIPYGYTF. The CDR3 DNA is TGTGCCAGCAGCCAAGACATACCATATGGCTACACCTTC.

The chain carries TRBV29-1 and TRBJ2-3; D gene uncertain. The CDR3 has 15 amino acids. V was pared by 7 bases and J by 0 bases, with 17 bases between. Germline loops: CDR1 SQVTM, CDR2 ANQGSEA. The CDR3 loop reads CSAWRRTSSTDTQYF. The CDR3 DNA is TGCAGCGCCTGGAGAAGGACGTCTAGCACAGATACGCAGTATTTT.

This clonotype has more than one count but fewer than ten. CDR3 in amino acids: CSGQGSNGYTF. In DNA, the CDR3 is TGCAGCGGACAGGGAAGCAATGGCTACACCTTC. The chain employs TRBV29-1 and TRBJ1-2; 7 positions match TRBD1. There are 11 residues in the CDR3. CDR1 and CDR2 from the germline V gene are SQVTM and ANQGSEA. Trimming at V came to 7 bases and at J to 6 bases, leaving 5 bases not matched to a gene.

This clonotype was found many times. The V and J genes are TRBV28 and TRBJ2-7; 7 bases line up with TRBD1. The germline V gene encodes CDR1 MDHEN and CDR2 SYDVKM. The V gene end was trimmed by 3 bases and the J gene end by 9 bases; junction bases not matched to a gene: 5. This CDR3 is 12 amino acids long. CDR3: CASSFQQGRQYF. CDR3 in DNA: TGTGCCAGCAGTTTCCAACAGGGGAGGCAGTACTTC.

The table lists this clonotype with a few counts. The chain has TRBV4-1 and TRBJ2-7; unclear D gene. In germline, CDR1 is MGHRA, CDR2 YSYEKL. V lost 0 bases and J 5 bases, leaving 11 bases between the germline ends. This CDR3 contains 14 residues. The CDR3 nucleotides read TGCGCCAGCAGCCAAGACTGGGTCTCGGACGAGCAGTACTTC. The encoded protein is CASSQDWVSDEQYF.

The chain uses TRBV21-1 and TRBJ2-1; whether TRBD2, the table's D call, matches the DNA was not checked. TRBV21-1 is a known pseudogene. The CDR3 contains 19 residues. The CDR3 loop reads CASSKRAPAGCWGHNEQFF. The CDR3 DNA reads TGTGCCAGCAGCAAAAGGGCCCCGGCTGGCTGTTGGGGCCACAATGAGCAGTTCTTC.

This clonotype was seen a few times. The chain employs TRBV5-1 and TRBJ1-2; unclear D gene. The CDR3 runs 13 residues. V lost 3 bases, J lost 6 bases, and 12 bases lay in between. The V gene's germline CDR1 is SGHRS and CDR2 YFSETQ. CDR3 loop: CASSSYSGDGYTF. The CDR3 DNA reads TGCGCCAGCAGCTCCTATTCTGGTGATGGCTACACCTTC.

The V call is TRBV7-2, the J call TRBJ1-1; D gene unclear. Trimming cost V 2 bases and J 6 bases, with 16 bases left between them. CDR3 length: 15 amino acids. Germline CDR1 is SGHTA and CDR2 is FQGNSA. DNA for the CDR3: TGTGCCAGCAGCTTACTTGGAGACTCTCAGGCTGAAGCTTTCTTT. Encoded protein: CASSLLGDSQAEAFF.

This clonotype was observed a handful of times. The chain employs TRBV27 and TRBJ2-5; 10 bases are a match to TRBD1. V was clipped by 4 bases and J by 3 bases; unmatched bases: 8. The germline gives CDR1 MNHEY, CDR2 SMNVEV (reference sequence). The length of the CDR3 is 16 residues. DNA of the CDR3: TGTGCCAGCAGTTCCCATGCGACAGGGGGCAAAGAGACCCAGTACTTC. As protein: CASSSHATGGKETQYF.

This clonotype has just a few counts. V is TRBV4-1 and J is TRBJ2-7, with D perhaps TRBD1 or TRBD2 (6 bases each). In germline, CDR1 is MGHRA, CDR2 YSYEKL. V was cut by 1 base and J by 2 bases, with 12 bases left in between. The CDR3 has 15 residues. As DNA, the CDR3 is TGCGCCAGCAGCCAAGGGGGGGCAGGGGCCTACGAGCAGTACTTC. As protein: CASSQGGAGAYEQYF.

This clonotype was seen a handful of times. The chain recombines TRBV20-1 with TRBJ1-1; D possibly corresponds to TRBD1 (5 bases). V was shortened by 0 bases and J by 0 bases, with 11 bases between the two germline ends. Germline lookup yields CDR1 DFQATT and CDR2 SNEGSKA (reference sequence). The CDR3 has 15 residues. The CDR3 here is CSARETGALNTEAFF. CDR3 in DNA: TGCAGTGCTAGAGAAACTGGGGCTCTGAACACTGAAGCTTTCTTT.

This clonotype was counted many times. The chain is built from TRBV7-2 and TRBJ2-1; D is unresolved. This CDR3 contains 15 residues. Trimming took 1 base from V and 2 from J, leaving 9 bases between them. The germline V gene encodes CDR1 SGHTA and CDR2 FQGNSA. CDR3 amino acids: CASSLEAVPYNEQFF. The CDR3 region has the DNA TGTGCCAGCAGCTTAGAAGCTGTGCCCTACAATGAGCAGTTCTTC.

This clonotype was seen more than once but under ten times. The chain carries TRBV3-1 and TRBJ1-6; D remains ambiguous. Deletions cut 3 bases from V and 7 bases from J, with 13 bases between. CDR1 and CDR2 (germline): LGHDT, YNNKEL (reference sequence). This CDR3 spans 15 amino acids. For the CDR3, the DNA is TGTGCCAGCAGCCATGAGGGAGGGTGGAATTCACCCCTCCACTTT. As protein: CASSHEGGWNSPLHF. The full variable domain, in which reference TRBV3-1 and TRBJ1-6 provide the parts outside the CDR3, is DTAVSQTPKYLVTQMGNDKSIKCEQNLGHDTMYWYKQDSKKFLKIMFSYNNKELIINETVPNRFSPKSPDKAHLNLHINSLELGDSAVYFCASSHEGGWNSPLHFGNGTRLTVT.